A single sample is the source of the 26 T cell receptor beta chains below, sequenced in a study of STAT5B mutations in CD4+ large granular lymphocyte leukemia. The data were produced by immunoSEQ multiplex PCR, yet TCRdb's version contains in-frame clones alone and is incomplete. Of under 25,000 clones listed, about 70% were seen once; the top ten hold less than 10%. Sequenced material: CD4+ T cells from blood buffy coats. The origin of the receptors is a human donor in good health.

This chain connects TRBV4-1 to TRBJ1-5, with unresolved D. Germline assignment: CDR1 MGHRA and CDR2 YSYEKL. V lost 8 bases to trimming and J lost 3 bases, with 20 bases between them. The CDR3 is made up of 16 amino acids. The CDR3 spells CASGRTLGSYNQPQHF. As DNA, the CDR3 is TGCGCCAGCGGCCGAACCCTGGGGTCATACAATCAGCCCCAGCATTTT.

The chain employs TRBV2 and TRBJ2-2; D not resolved. CDR3 length equals 16 residues. Germline CDR1 reads SNHLY; CDR2 reads FYNNEI. Trimming stripped 7 bases from V and 7 bases from J, with 22 bases between. CDR3: CASIPGLRAADGELFF. In DNA, the CDR3 is TGTGCCAGCATCCCAGGATTACGGGCTGCGGACGGGGAGCTGTTTTTT.

Judged by abundance, this clone is medium-sized. This chain uses TRBV7-9 with TRBJ1-5, with D possibly matching TRBD1 (5 bases). V lost 2 bases, J lost 8 bases, and 10 bases lay in between. Germline values: CDR1 SEHNR, CDR2 FQNEAQ (reference sequence). This CDR3 is 13 amino acids long. The CDR3 nucleotides are TGTGCCAGCAGCTTAAGTTTGGGGGAGCCCCAGCATTTT. Its translation is CASSLSLGEPQHF.

This chain connects TRBV27 to TRBJ2-5; D not resolved. V lost 5 bases, J lost 5 bases, and 9 bases lay in between. CDR3 length equals 12 residues. CDR1 and CDR2 from the germline V gene are MNHEY and SMNVEV (reference sequence). The CDR3 protein is CASSRTHETQYF. DNA of the CDR3: TGTGCCAGCAGTAGGACCCACGAGACCCAGTACTTC.

This rearrangement joins TRBV5-1 to TRBJ1-4; 7 nucleotides match TRBD1. Trimming took 1 base from V and 5 from J; bases not matched to a gene: 11. CDR1 SGHRS and CDR2 YFSETQ come from the germline V gene. The CDR3 is 17 amino acids. CDR3 nucleotides: TGCGCCAGCAGCTTGTCGGGAGACAGGGCCGGGAATGAAAAACTGTTTTTT. Residues: CASSLSGDRAGNEKLFF.

By sample fraction, this clone is medium-sized. The rearrangement links TRBV28 to TRBJ1-1; the D gene is possibly TRBD1 (6 bases). Trimming took 6 bases from V and 5 from J, leaving 10 bases between them. CDR3 size: 12 residues. Germline V gene lookup returns CDR1 MDHEN and CDR2 SYDVKM. CDR3 amino acids: CASSRGRTEAFF. CDR3 in DNA: TGTGCCAGCAGCCGGGGGCGAACTGAAGCTTTCTTT.

This clone was found a few times. The V gene is TRBV7-9, the J gene TRBJ1-5, with D maybe TRBD1 (6 bases). Germline V gene data show CDR1 as SEHNR and CDR2 as FQNEAQ (reference sequence). V was pared by 5 bases and J by 7 bases, with 15 bases between. The CDR3 contains 14 residues. The DNA of the CDR3 is TGTGCCAGCAGCCTACAGGGAGAGCACCAGCCCCAGCATTTT. It yields the protein CASSLQGEHQPQHF.

The rearrangement uses TRBV7-9 and TRBJ2-1, with TRBD2 identical over 15 bases. V was clipped by 4 bases and J by 0 bases; unmatched bases: 7. Germline V lookup: CDR1 SEHNR, CDR2 FQNEAQ (reference sequence). The CDR3 length is 19 residues. CDR3 in amino acids: CASSSRTSGRAPSYNEQFF. CDR3 coding DNA: TGTGCCAGCAGCTCCCGGACTAGCGGGAGGGCACCCTCCTACAATGAGCAGTTCTTC.

The V and J genes are TRBV5-1 and TRBJ1-4; the D gene is possibly TRBD1 (5 bases). Germline V gene data show CDR1 as SGHRS and CDR2 as YFSETQ. There are 17 residues in the CDR3. V lost 2 bases, J lost 0 bases, and 14 bases lay in between. The DNA for the CDR3 is TGCGCCAGCAGCTTAATCCCTCTGGGGGCAACTAATGAAAAACTGTTTTTT. Translation gives CASSLIPLGATNEKLFF.

The V call is TRBV19, the J call TRBJ1-1, with D possibly TRBD1 on 6 matching bases. V was pared by 5 bases and J by 5 bases, with 15 bases between. Looked up from germline, CDR1 is LNHDA and CDR2 is SQIVND (reference sequence). This CDR3 has 14 amino acids. The CDR3 protein is CASSGRTAGTEAFF. Here the CDR3 DNA reads TGTGCCAGTAGTGGCAGGACAGCCGGGACTGAAGCTTTCTTT.

The gene calls are TRBV27 and TRBJ1-4; D uncertain. The CDR3 consists of 13 residues. V gave up 3 bases and J gave up 6 bases, with 8 bases separating them. Germline V CDR1 and CDR2: MNHEY, SMNVEV (reference sequence). CDR3 residues: CASSFSGYEKLFF. The CDR3 bases are TGTGCCAGCAGTTTCTCGGGGTATGAAAAACTGTTTTTT. Combining the CDR3 with reference TRBV27 and TRBJ1-4 gives the whole variable domain EAQVTQNPRYLITVTGKKLTVTCSQNMNHEYMSWYRQDPGLGLRQIYYSMNVEVTDKGDVPEGYKVSRKEKRNFPLILESPSPNQTSLYFCASSFSGYEKLFFGSGTQLSVL.

J is TRBJ2-6 and V is TRBV7-2, with D unresolved. CDR1 SGHTA and CDR2 FQGNSA come from the germline V gene. Trimming cost V 1 base and J 1 base, with 11 bases left between them. The CDR3 runs 17 residues. The CDR3 here is CASSLDIVPSGANVLTF. The CDR3 nucleotides are TGTGCCAGCAGCTTAGATATAGTCCCTTCTGGGGCCAACGTCCTGACTTTC.

In this sample, this clone turned up a few times. The chain uses TRBV6-1 and TRBJ1-2; 7 nucleotides match TRBD1. Trimming cost V 2 bases and J 7 bases; bases outside gene matches: 4. The CDR3 runs to 13 residues. The germline V gene has CDR1 MNHNS and CDR2 SASEGT. The CDR3 here is CASSESTGFGYTF. CDR3 nucleotides: TGTGCCAGCAGTGAATCGACAGGGTTTGGCTACACCTTC.

V usage is TRBV11-3 and J usage is TRBJ1-1, with D tentatively TRBD1 (5 bases). The germline V and J ends were trimmed by 1 base and 4 bases, with 19 bases remaining between them. The CDR3 is 17 amino acids. CDR1 is SGHNT, CDR2 YENEEA, per germline. The CDR3 coding sequence is TGTGCCAGCAGCTTAGGGCCAGGGAAGAGGTGTCGCACTGAAGCTTTCTTT. Translation: CASSLGPGKRCRTEAFF.

V usage is TRBV18 and J usage is TRBJ1-1; a possible D gene is TRBD1 (6 bases). The V gene's germline CDR1 is KGHSH and CDR2 LQKENI. CDR3 size: 14 residues. The V end lost 3 bases, the J end lost 6 bases, and 14 bases lay between the germline ends. This CDR3 is CASSPQGFVAEAFF. The CDR3 DNA sequence: TGTGCCAGCTCACCCCAGGGGTTTGTGGCTGAAGCTTTCTTT.

The rearrangement links TRBV5-1 to TRBJ2-3, with TRBD1 identical over 8 bases. CDR1 and CDR2 (germline): SGHRS, YFSETQ. CDR3 length: 15 amino acids. The V and J ends lost 4 bases and 1 base, in that order; junction bases with no gene match: 5. CDR3 in amino acids: CASSIGQGRTDTQYF. CDR3 coding DNA: TGCGCCAGCAGCATCGGACAGGGCCGCACAGATACGCAGTATTTT.

The V call is TRBV18, the J call TRBJ1-1; no clear D gene. The length of the CDR3 is 15 residues. Germline V lookup: CDR1 KGHSH, CDR2 LQKENI. Deletions cut 3 bases from V and 4 bases from J, with 15 bases between. The CDR3 loop reads CASSPQKGLSTEAFF. The CDR3, as DNA: TGTGCCAGCTCACCGCAGAAGGGTCTGAGCACTGAAGCTTTCTTT. Full variable domain (missing parts from reference TRBV18 and TRBJ1-1): NAGVMQNPRHLVRRRGQEARLRCSPMKGHSHVYWYRQLPEEGLKFMVYLQKENIIDESGMPKERFSAEFPKEGPSILRIQQVVRGDSAAYFCASSPQKGLSTEAFFGQGTRLTVV.

The chain combines TRBV11-3 with TRBJ2-2; 7 positions match TRBD1. V trimming: 7 bases; J trimming: 5 bases; junction bases outside the gene matches: 13. This CDR3 comprises 16 residues. The germline V gene encodes CDR1 SGHNT and CDR2 YENEEA. Written as DNA, the CDR3 is TGTGCCAGCACCCCCTCGGGGACAGTCGGGACCGGGGAGCTGTTTTTT. Its protein product is CASTPSGTVGTGELFF.

This clone was counted a few times. Other DNA sequences in this sample translate to the same CDR3. This rearrangement joins TRBV28 to TRBJ2-7, with a weak D call TRBD2 (5 bases). The germline V gene encodes CDR1 MDHEN and CDR2 SYDVKM. V lost 3 bases and J lost 3, with 6 bases in between. The CDR3 spans 12 residues. For the CDR3, the DNA is TGTGCCAGCAGTTTGGGAGACTACGAGCAGTACTTC. This codes for CASSLGDYEQYF.

The rearrangement joins TRBV5-1 to TRBJ2-7, with 7 bases matching TRBD2. Losses at the gene ends were 4 bases for V and 0 bases for J; bases not matched to a gene: 7. This CDR3 has 15 residues. CDR1 is SGHRS, CDR2 YFSETQ, per germline. The CDR3 nucleotides are TGCGCCAGCAGCCTGCTTGGGGGGGGCTCCTACGAGCAGTACGTC. This encodes CASSLLGGGSYEQYV.

This clone occurred a few times. The identical CDR3 is also encoded by other nucleotide sequences in the sample. The chain employs TRBV7-9 and TRBJ2-3, with D hard to call. The CDR3 sequence is 13 residues long. V was trimmed by 5 bases and J by 6 bases, leaving 12 bases between them. Germline assignment: CDR1 SEHNR and CDR2 FQNEAQ (reference sequence). CDR3 region: CASSPRGPDTQYF. In DNA form, the CDR3 reads TGTGCCAGCAGCCCCAGAGGCCCTGATACGCAGTATTTT.

This clone has just a few counts. The chain uses TRBV19 and TRBJ1-2, with 7 bases lining up with TRBD1. V was pared by 3 bases and J by 3 bases, with 7 bases of the junction left unmatched. The germline V gene has CDR1 LNHDA and CDR2 SQIVND (reference sequence). This CDR3 has 15 amino acids. The chain's CDR3 is CASSISQGEDYGYTF. The CDR3 nucleotides read TGTGCCAGTAGTATCTCTCAGGGGGAAGACTATGGCTACACCTTC.

J is TRBJ1-2 and V is TRBV29-1; D gene unclear. Deletions cut 1 base from V and 2 bases from J, with 11 bases between. From germline, CDR1 is SQVTM and CDR2 ANQGSEA. The CDR3 covers 14 residues. The CDR3, as DNA: TGCAGCGTTGAAGTTAGTAACAGAAACTATGGCTACACCTTC. Encoded protein: CSVEVSNRNYGYTF.

This sequence joins TRBV19 and TRBJ2-2, with 9 bases lining up with TRBD1. V shed 9 bases, J shed 0 bases, and the junction held 5 bases outside the gene matches. The CDR3 extends over 15 amino acids. Germline CDR1 LNHDA, CDR2 SQIVND (reference sequence). The CDR3 reads CASRTGGPNTGELFF. In nucleotides, the CDR3 is TGTGCCAGCCGCACAGGGGGCCCGAACACCGGGGAGCTGTTTTTT.

The V call is TRBV7-2, the J call TRBJ1-1, with D tentatively TRBD1 (6 bases). The CDR3 length is 14 residues. CDR1 and CDR2 (germline): SGHTA, FQGNSA. Trimming removed 3 bases at V and 8 bases at J, with 16 bases between. The CDR3 nucleotides are TGTGCCAGCAGCTTCAGCGGGGGGCAGTCCGAAGCTTTCTTT. Protein: CASSFSGGQSEAFF.

The chain employs TRBV7-9 and TRBJ2-7; D is ambiguous. V was clipped by 5 bases and J by 0 bases, with 5 bases between them. Germline V lookup: CDR1 SEHNR, CDR2 FQNEAQ (reference sequence). CDR3 length: 12 amino acids. Written as DNA, the CDR3 is TGTGCCAGCAGCGCCGGCTCCTACGAGCAGTACGTC. Amino acid sequence: CASSAGSYEQYV.